This T cell receptor (beta chain) is drawn from a study of T cell changes during pregnancy in multiple sclerosis. The length of the CDR3 is 14 residues. Trimming took 0 bases from V and 9 from J; bases not matched to a gene: 6. Germline-derived CDR1 and CDR2 are LGHNA and YSLEER. The table came from immunoSEQ multiplex PCR; TCRdb's copy has only in-frame clones and leaves some out. The data show tens of thousands of clones, approximately 89% seen once. The starting material was CD8+ T cells from peripheral blood mononuclear cells, obtained in the third trimester of pregnancy. This TCR came from a female donor with multiple sclerosis, enrolled in a pregnancy study. This chain uses TRBV4-3 with TRBJ1-2; TRBD1 agrees at 8 bases. The CDR3 DNA is TGCGCCAGCAGCCAAGAAAAGACAGGGGCAAGCTACACCTTC. It yields the protein CASSQEKTGASYTF.